Here is one T cell receptor (beta chain) with its context. Its antigen remains unknown. Trimming cost V 6 bases and J 0 bases; bases outside gene matches: 4. The germline V gene has CDR1 MNHNS and CDR2 SASEGT. The CDR3 has 14 amino acids. The sample is drawn from a study of shared clonotypes between healthy human individuals. General study points: Limited genetic and exposure-history diversity came from having few donors.

This was a deep-level run. The data were produced by immunoSEQ multiplex PCR, yet TCRdb's version contains in-frame clones alone and is incomplete. Here the sample spans about 490,000 clones, 70% to 80% being singletons. Sequencing used PBMCs. The J gene is TRBJ1-1, the V gene TRBV6-1; 7 positions agree with TRBD1. This receptor was taken from a woman aged 40 to 49 in good health. Some clones in this sample may be carry-over from other donors' samples. Written as DNA, the CDR3 is TGTGCCAGCAGAGAAAGGGGGCTGAACACTGAAGCTTTCTTT. Translation gives CASRERGLNTEAFF.